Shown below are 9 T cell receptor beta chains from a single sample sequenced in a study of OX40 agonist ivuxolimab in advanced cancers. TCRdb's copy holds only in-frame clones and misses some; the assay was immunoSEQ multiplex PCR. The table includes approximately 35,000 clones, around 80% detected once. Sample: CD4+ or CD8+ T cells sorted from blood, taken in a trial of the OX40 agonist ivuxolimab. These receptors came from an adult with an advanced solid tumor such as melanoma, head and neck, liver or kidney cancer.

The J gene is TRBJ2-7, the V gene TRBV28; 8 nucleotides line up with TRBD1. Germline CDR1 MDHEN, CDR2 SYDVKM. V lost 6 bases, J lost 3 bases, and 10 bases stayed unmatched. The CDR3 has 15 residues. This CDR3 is CASSTLGQGDYEQYF. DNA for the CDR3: TGTGCCAGCAGCACCCTCGGACAGGGAGACTACGAGCAGTACTTC. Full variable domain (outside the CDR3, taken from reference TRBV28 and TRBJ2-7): DVKVTQSSRYLVKRTGEKVFLECVQDMDHENMFWYRQDPGLGLRLIYFSYDVKMKEKGDIPEGYSVSREKKERFSLILESASTNQTSMYLCASSTLGQGDYEQYFGPGTRLTVT.

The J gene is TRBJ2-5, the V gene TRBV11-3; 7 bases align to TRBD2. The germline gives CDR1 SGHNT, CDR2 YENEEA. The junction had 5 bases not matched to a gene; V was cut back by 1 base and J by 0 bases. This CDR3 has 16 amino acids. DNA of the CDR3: TGTGCCAGCAGCTTAGGGGCCGGGGGGAACCAAGAGACCCAGTACTTC. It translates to CASSLGAGGNQETQYF.

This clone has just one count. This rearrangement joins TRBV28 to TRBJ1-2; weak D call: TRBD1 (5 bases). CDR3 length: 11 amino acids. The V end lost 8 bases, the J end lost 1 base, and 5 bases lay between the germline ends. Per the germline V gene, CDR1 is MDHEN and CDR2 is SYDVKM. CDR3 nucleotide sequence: TGTGCCAGCGGGGGTAACTATGGCTACACCTTC. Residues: CASGGNYGYTF.

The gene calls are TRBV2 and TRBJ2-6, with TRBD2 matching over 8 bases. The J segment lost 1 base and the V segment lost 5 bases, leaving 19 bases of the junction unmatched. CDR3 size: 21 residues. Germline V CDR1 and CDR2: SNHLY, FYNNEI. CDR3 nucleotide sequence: TGTGCCAGCAGTCCAAACAGGGTAGGGGCCAGCGGGGGTTCTGGGGCCAACGTCCTGACTTTC. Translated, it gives CASSPNRVGASGGSGANVLTF.

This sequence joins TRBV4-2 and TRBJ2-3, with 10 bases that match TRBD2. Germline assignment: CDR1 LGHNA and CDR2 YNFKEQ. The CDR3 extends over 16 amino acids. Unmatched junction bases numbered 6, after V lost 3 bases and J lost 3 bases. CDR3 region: CASSQAAGGPTDTQYF. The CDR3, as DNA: TGTGCCAGCAGCCAGGCAGCGGGGGGGCCGACAGATACGCAGTATTTT.

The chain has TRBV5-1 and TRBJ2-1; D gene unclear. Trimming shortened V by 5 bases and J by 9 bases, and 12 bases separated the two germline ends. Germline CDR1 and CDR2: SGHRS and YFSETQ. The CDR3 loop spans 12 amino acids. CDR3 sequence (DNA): TGCGCCAGCAGTAATAGCTTCAGTGAGCAGTTCTTC. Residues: CASSNSFSEQFF.

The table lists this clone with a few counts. CDR3 DNA: TGTGCCTGGAGTGCCTCCGGGACAGGGAGAGAGACCCAGTACTTC. Its protein is CAWSASGTGRETQYF. V and J are TRBV30 and TRBJ2-5, with TRBD1 matching 9 bases. The germline V gene has CDR1 GTSNPN and CDR2 SVGIG (reference sequence). With V trimmed by 1 base and J by 4 bases, 7 bases remained unmatched. CDR3 length: 15 residues.

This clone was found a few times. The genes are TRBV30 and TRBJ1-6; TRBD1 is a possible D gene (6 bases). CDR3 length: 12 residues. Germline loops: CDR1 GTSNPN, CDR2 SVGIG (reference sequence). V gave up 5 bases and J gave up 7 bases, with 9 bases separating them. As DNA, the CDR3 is TGTGCCTGGGACAGGACCAATTCACCCCTCCACTTT. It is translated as CAWDRTNSPLHF.

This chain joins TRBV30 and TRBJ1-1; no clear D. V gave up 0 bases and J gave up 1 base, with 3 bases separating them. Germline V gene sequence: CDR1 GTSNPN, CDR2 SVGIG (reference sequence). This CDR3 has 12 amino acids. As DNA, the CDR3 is TGTGCCTGGAGTGTACCGAACACTGAAGCTTTCTTT. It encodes CAWSVPNTEAFF.